A selection of T cell receptor beta chains follows, all from one sample in a study of OX40 agonist ivuxolimab in advanced cancers. Sequencing was performed with immunoSEQ multiplex PCR; in TCRdb, only in-frame clones are kept and a portion is missing. The sample has tens of thousands of clones; more than 85% are singletons. The sample consisted of CD4+ or CD8+ T cells sorted from blood, taken in a trial of the OX40 agonist ivuxolimab. Receptor source: an adult with an advanced solid tumor such as melanoma, head and neck, liver or kidney cancer. CDR3s include the opening cysteine and the closing phenylalanine or tryptophan. D genes are given only for firm matches. Clone size is stated in some rows and not others, as once, few, many or a class when expanded.

>NA|TRBV27|TRBJ2-1|TRBD2
CASSEAGGRYNEQFF
TGTGCCAGCAGTGAAGCGGGAGGGCGTTACAATGAGCAGTTCTTC
>NA|TRBV10-3|TRBJ2-5|TRBD2
CAISASGGNQETQYF
TGTGCCATCAGTGCTAGCGGAGGGAACCAAGAGACCCAGTACTTC
>NA|TRBV5-1|TRBJ2-3|TRBD2
CASSLAPAGARDTQYF
TGCGCCAGCAGCTTGGCCCCAGCGGGAGCCAGAGATACGCAGTATTTT
>NA|TRBV7-4|TRBJ2-7|TRBD2
CASNRGERETYEQYF
TGTGCCAGCAACCGTGGGGAGCGGGAAACCTACGAGCAGTACTTC
>NA|TRBV30|TRBJ2-3|TRBD1
CAWGDSIRTDTQYF
TGTGCCTGGGGGGACAGCATCCGCACAGATACGCAGTATTTT
>NA|TRBV5-1|TRBJ2-1|TRBD1
CASSLTPGQYNEQFF
TGCGCCAGCAGCTTGACCCCGGGACAGTACAATGAGCAGTTCTTC
>NA|TRBV2|TRBJ2-5|NA
CATTMELQETQYF
TGTGCCACTACAATGGAGCTCCAAGAGACCCAGTACTTC
>NA|TRBV11-1|TRBJ2-3|NA
CASSFYTRADTQYF
TGTGCCAGCAGCTTTTATACTAGAGCAGATACGCAGTATTTT
>NA|TRBV10-3|TRBJ1-4|TRBD1
CAISAGTGEYNEKLFF
TGTGCCATCAGCGCCGGGACAGGGGAATATAATGAAAAACTGTTTTTT
>NA|TRBV5-4|TRBJ2-3|TRBD2
CASSLKLAGRTNTQYF
TGTGCCAGCAGCTTGAAACTAGCGGGACGCACGAATACGCAGTATTTT
>NA|TRBV7-6|TRBJ2-1|NA
CASSTGIHNEQFF
TGTGCCAGCAGCACCGGGATTCACAATGAGCAGTTCTTC
>NA|TRBV5-1|TRBJ2-3|TRBD2
CASSPLTSGRAIDTQYF
TGCGCCAGCAGCCCCCTTACTAGCGGGAGGGCCATAGATACGCAGTATTTT
>NA|TRBV7-9|TRBJ2-7|TRBD1
CASSPQGAMYYEQYF
TGTGCCAGCAGCCCACAGGGGGCTATGTACTACGAGCAGTACTTC
>NA|TRBV19|TRBJ1-1|NA
CASSMLGTEAFF
TGTGCCAGTAGTATGTTGGGCACTGAAGCTTTCTTT
>NA|TRBV5-6|TRBJ2-2|TRBD2
CASSLLAGGNTGELFF
TGTGCCAGCAGCTTACTAGCGGGAGGAAACACCGGGGAGCTGTTTTTT
>NA|TRBV11-2|TRBJ1-2|NA
CASSPQTYLGYTF
TGTGCCAGCAGCCCTCAGACCTATTTGGGCTACACCTTC
>NA|TRBV21-1|TRBJ1-3|NA
CASSNYRDISSGNTIYF
TGTGCCAGCAGCAACTACAGGGACATTTCCTCTGGAAACACCATATATTTT
>once|TRBV10-1|TRBJ2-7|TRBD2
CASSENSGRAGEQYF
TGCGCCAGCAGTGAGAATAGCGGGAGGGCCGGCGAGCAGTACTTC
>NA|TRBV27|TRBJ1-2|NA
CASSLSTGGGYGYTF
TGTGCCAGCAGTTTATCGACTGGGGGCGGCTATGGCTACACCTTC
>NA|TRBV7-9|TRBJ2-7|TRBD2
CASSQITSGSYEQYF
TGTGCCAGCAGCCAAATAACTAGCGGGAGTTACGAGCAGTACTTC
>NA|TRBV18|TRBJ2-7|NA
CASSLSYSGSTYEQYF
TGTGCCAGCTCACTCAGCTACTCGGGAAGTACGTACGAGCAGTACTTC
>NA|TRBV6-5|TRBJ1-4|NA
CASSSLQGLNEKLFF
TGTGCCAGCAGTTCGCTACAGGGACTTAATGAAAAACTGTTTTTT
>NA|TRBV5-1|TRBJ2-7|NA
CASSEGKAYEQYF
TGCGCCAGCAGTGAGGGGAAAGCTTACGAGCAGTACTTC
>NA|TRBV29-1|TRBJ2-1|TRBD1
CSATSGTGALEQFF
TGCAGCGCAACCTCCGGGACAGGGGCATTGGAGCAGTTCTTC
>NA|TRBV7-2|TRBJ2-7|NA
CASSLDSSSYEQYF
TGTGCCAGCAGCTTAGACTCGAGCTCCTACGAGCAGTACTTC
>NA|TRBV5-1|TRBJ1-1|TRBD1
CASSLAGTVKAFF
TGCGCCAGCAGCTTGGCAGGGACAGTTAAAGCTTTCTTT
>NA|TRBV10-1|TRBJ2-7|TRBD1
CATSRQGLSYEQYF
TGCGCCACTTCTAGACAGGGTTTATCCTACGAGCAGTACTTC
>NA|TRBV2|TRBJ2-7|TRBD1
CASGGTGVGEQYF
TGTGCCAGCGGGGGGACAGGGGTTGGGGAGCAGTACTTC
>NA|TRBV29-1|TRBJ1-2|NA
CSVEAGAIPAYGYTF
TGCAGCGTTGAAGCAGGGGCGATCCCGGCCTATGGCTACACCTTC
>NA|TRBV5-1|TRBJ2-1|NA
CASNLRSLTYNEQFF
TGCGCCAGCAACTTGCGGTCCTTGACCTACAATGAGCAGTTCTTC
>NA|TRBV6-6|TRBJ1-2|TRBD1
CASRSGGAGSDGYTF
TGTGCCAGCAGGTCAGGGGGCGCGGGGTCGGATGGCTACACCTTC
>NA|TRBV7-9|TRBJ2-7|TRBD2
CASSYRAGVIIDEQYF
TGTGCCAGCAGCTACAGAGCGGGAGTAATTATAGACGAGCAGTACTTC
>NA|TRBV2|TRBJ1-2|TRBD1
CASSGTGGTGYTF
TGTGCCAGCAGTGGTACAGGGGGCACTGGCTACACCTTC
>NA|TRBV30|TRBJ1-1|NA
CAWKEGNTEAFF
TGTGCCTGGAAGGAGGGGAACACTGAAGCTTTCTTT
>NA|TRBV6-5|TRBJ2-1|TRBD1
CASSSRDSGYNEQFF
TGTGCCAGCAGTTCCCGGGACAGTGGGTACAATGAGCAGTTCTTC
>NA|TRBV5-1|TRBJ2-1|TRBD2
CASSPGTSGSVGNEQFF
TGCGCCAGCAGCCCCGGGACTAGCGGGAGTGTAGGCAATGAGCAGTTCTTC
>NA|TRBV20-1|TRBJ2-7|NA
CSVGQPYEQYF
TGCAGTGTTGGACAGCCCTACGAGCAGTACTTC
>NA|TRBV7-2|TRBJ2-1|NA
CASSLVALSSYNEQFF
TGTGCCAGCAGCTTAGTGGCGTTAAGCTCCTACAATGAGCAGTTCTTC
>NA|TRBV18|TRBJ1-5|NA
CASSASGGNQPQHF
TGTGCCAGCTCAGCGTCCGGGGGAAATCAGCCCCAGCATTTT
>NA|TRBV7-2|TRBJ1-1|NA
CASSFQGTLEAFF
TGTGCCAGCAGCTTTCAGGGGACACTTGAAGCTTTCTTT
>NA|TRBV5-1|TRBJ1-5|NA
CASSPQPNQPQHF
TGCGCCAGCAGCCCCCAGCCTAATCAGCCCCAGCATTTT
>NA|TRBV11-3|TRBJ2-5|NA
CASSTGGLAGLVAETQYF
TGTGCCAGCAGCACCGGAGGACTTGCGGGACTCGTAGCAGAGACCCAGTACTTC
>NA|TRBV11-2|TRBJ1-2|NA
CASSQSDSSNYGYTF
TGTGCCAGCAGCCAAAGCGACAGTTCTAACTATGGCTACACCTTC
>NA|TRBV7-2|TRBJ2-7|NA
CASSLVGTITSYEQYF
TGTGCCAGCAGCTTAGTGGGGACCATTACCTCCTACGAGCAGTACTTC
>NA|TRBV6-4|TRBJ2-2|NA
CASSSTRDTGELFF
TGTGCCAGCAGTTCTACGAGGGACACCGGGGAGCTGTTTTTT
>NA|TRBV19|TRBJ1-3|NA
CASSINPGSGNTIYF
TGTGCCAGTAGTATAAACCCGGGTTCTGGAAACACCATATATTTT
>NA|TRBV11-3|TRBJ2-1|NA
CASSSGGDSSYNEQFF
TGTGCCAGCAGCTCCGGGGGGGACAGCTCCTACAATGAGCAGTTCTTC
>NA|TRBV5-1|TRBJ2-5|TRBD1
CASRLTGGVETQYF
TGCGCCAGCAGACTTACAGGGGGCGTTGAGACCCAGTACTTC
>NA|TRBV5-4|TRBJ2-2|NA
CASSYGRSQTGELFF
TGTGCCAGCAGCTATGGCAGATCACAAACCGGGGAGCTGTTTTTT
>NA|TRBV27|TRBJ1-4|TRBD1
CAGDRGPREKLFF
TGTGCCGGGGACAGGGGGCCGCGGGAAAAACTGTTTTTT
>NA|TRBV7-2|TRBJ2-7|TRBD2
CASSPGLAAVHF
TGTGCCAGCAGCCCCGGACTAGCGGCCGTCCACTTC
>NA|TRBV5-4|TRBJ2-5|TRBD2
CASSLGLAGMYQETQYF
TGTGCCAGCAGCTTGGGGCTAGCGGGGATGTACCAAGAGACCCAGTACTTC
>NA|TRBV15|TRBJ1-4|TRBD1
CATSRDQQGVATNEKLFF
TGTGCCACCAGCAGAGATCAACAGGGGGTGGCAACTAATGAAAAACTGTTTTTT
>few|TRBV2|TRBJ2-5|NA
CASSGQRETQYF
TGTGCCAGCAGTGGGCAGCGGGAGACCCAGTACTTC
>NA|TRBV19|TRBJ2-3|NA
CASSIEPWGADTQYF
TGTGCCAGTAGTATAGAGCCGTGGGGCGCAGATACGCAGTATTTT
>NA|TRBV7-9|TRBJ2-3|NA
CASSSADTQYF
TGTGCCAGCAGCTCCGCAGATACGCAGTATTTT
>NA|TRBV27|TRBJ2-7|TRBD2
CASSSWSSGLSSYEQYF
TGTGCCAGCAGTTCTTGGAGTAGCGGGTTGAGCTCCTACGAGCAGTACTTC
>NA|TRBV18|TRBJ1-5|TRBD1
CASSSGQGVQPQHF
TGTGCCAGCTCTTCGGGACAGGGGGTTCAGCCCCAGCATTTT
>NA|TRBV6-5|TRBJ1-2|NA
CASSYVAGSGGYTF
TGTGCCAGCAGTTACGTAGCGGGTTCTGGTGGCTACACCTTC
>NA|TRBV21-1|TRBJ2-7|NA
CASSEWGEQYF
TGTGCCAGCAGTGAGTGGGGCGAGCAGTACTTC